This T cell receptor beta chain was documented in a study of T cell responses to AZD1222 COVID-19 vaccine. General study results and limits: The breadth and depth of Spike-specific TCRs increased once two AZD1222 doses had been given.

Sequencing used immunoSEQ multiplex PCR; TCRdb keeps in-frame clones, though not all of them. The sample lists 100,000 to 150,000 clones, 88% occurring once. A word on this clone: What it binds is unknown.

This TCR came from an adult in good health. This specimen was peripheral blood, taken on day 0 of AZD1222 vaccination.

The CDR3 region is CASSSEGQGYSPLHF. In DNA, the CDR3 is TGCGCCAGCAGCTCAGAGGGACAGGGGTATTCACCCCTCCACTTT. This sequence joins TRBV5-1 and TRBJ1-6; 10 bases are a match to TRBD1. Germline V gives CDR1 SGHRS, CDR2 YFSETQ. Trimming cost V 3 bases and J 8 bases; bases outside gene matches: 5. The CDR3 is made up of 15 amino acids.